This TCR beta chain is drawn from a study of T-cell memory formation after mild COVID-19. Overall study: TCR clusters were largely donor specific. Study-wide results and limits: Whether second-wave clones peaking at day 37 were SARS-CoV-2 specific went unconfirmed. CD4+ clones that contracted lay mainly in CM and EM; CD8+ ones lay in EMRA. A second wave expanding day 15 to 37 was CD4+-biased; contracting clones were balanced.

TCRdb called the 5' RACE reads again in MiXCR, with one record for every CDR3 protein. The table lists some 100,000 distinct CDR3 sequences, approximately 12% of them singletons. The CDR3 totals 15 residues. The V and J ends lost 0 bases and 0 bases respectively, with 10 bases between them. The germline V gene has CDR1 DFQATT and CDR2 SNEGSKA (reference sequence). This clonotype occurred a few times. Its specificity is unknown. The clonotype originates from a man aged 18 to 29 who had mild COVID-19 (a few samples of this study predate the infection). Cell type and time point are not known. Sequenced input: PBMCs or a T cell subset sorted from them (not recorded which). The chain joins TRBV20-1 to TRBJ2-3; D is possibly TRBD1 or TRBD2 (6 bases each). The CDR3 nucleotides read TGCAGTGCTAGAGAAGGGGGGACTAGCACAGATACGCAGTATTTT. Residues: CSAREGGTSTDTQYF.